This passage covers 2 T cell receptor beta chains from one sample sequenced in a study of blood T cell repertoires in COVID-19. Assay used: immunoSEQ multiplex PCR; TCRdb lists only in-frame clones, some missing. The repertoire holds about 210,000 clones, with 84% as singletons. The sequencing input was peripheral blood. These receptors came from a woman aged 45-65 years with active or convalescent COVID-19.

V is TRBV29-1 and J is TRBJ1-5; the match to TRBD1 covers 11 bases. Germline V gives CDR1 SQVTM, CDR2 ANQGSEA. Trimming at V came to 5 bases and at J to 5 bases, leaving 2 bases not matched to a gene. CDR3 size: 13 residues. CDR3 region: CSVPGQGDQPQHF. CDR3 sequence (DNA): TGCAGCGTTCCGGGACAGGGGGATCAGCCCCAGCATTTT.

As to this clone: Other DNA sequences in this specimen translate into the identical CDR3. The V gene is TRBV28, the J gene TRBJ2-7, with D possibly being TRBD1 (5 bases). V was trimmed by 7 bases and J by 2 bases, leaving 9 bases between them. There are 12 residues in the CDR3. Germline V gives CDR1 MDHEN, CDR2 SYDVKM. The CDR3 DNA follows: TGTGCCAGCACAGCAGGGACCTACGAGCAGTACTTC. This gives the protein CASTAGTYEQYF.